Listed below are T cell receptor beta chains from one sample, sequenced in a study of blood T cell repertoires in COVID-19. The repertoire was sequenced with immunoSEQ multiplex PCR; TCRdb's copy has only in-frame clones and lacks some. The table shows 70,000 to 75,000 clones, with about four fifths occurring only once. Material for sequencing was peripheral blood. These TCRs come from a man aged 65 to 79 with acute or convalescent COVID-19. CDR3s include the opening cysteine and the closing phenylalanine or tryptophan. A D gene is named only where the DNA matches it firmly. Clone size appears in some rows only: once, few, many, or a class for an expanded clone.

size	V	J	D	length	DNA	CDR3
-	TRBV7-2	TRBJ2-5	TRBD2	15	TGTGCCAGCAGCTTAAGCGGACTAGCAGAAGAGACCCAGTACTTC	CASSLSGLAEETQYF
-	TRBV7-9	TRBJ1-1	-	13	TGTGCCAGCCGCCAGTTTTTGGACACTGAAGCTTTCTTT	CASRQFLDTEAFF
-	TRBV5-5	TRBJ2-2	-	17	TGTGCCAGCAGCGTAACACCATTACTATCACAGGCCGGGGAGCTGTTTTTT	CASSVTPLLSQAGELFF
-	TRBV28	TRBJ1-3	TRBD1	16	TGTGCCAGCAGTCTCCTCCGGACAGGGGTGGGAAACACCATATATTTT	CASSLLRTGVGNTIYF
-	TRBV7-2	TRBJ2-6	TRBD1	15	TGTGCCAGCAGCTTAGCAAGGGCAGGGGGTGACGTCCTGACTTTC	CASSLARAGGDVLTF
-	TRBV7-9	TRBJ1-1	TRBD1	17	TGTGCCAGCAGTTCTACAATAGGGACAGGGTACATCACTGAAGCTTTCTTT	CASSSTIGTGYITEAFF
-	TRBV11-3	TRBJ2-1	TRBD1	15	TGTGCCAGCAGCTTAGGGGACAGCTACTCCAATGAGCAGTTCTTC	CASSLGDSYSNEQFF
-	TRBV15	TRBJ2-1	-	15	TGTGCCACCAGCAGAGATCTCACTGGTGGCAATGAGCAGTTCTTC	CATSRDLTGGNEQFF
-	TRBV19	TRBJ1-1	-	14	TGTGCCAGTAGTATGTCAGGGTTCAACACTGAAGCTTTCTTT	CASSMSGFNTEAFF
-	TRBV7-3	TRBJ2-1	TRBD2	14	TGTGCCAGCAGCTTACTAGCGGTTGACAATGAGCAGTTCTTC	CASSLLAVDNEQFF
-	TRBV7-3	TRBJ2-2	-	14	TGTGCCAGCAGCAAGACTGTGAACACCGGGGAGCTGTTTTTT	CASSKTVNTGELFF
-	TRBV3-1/TRBV3-2	TRBJ2-3	-	15	TGTGCCAGCAGCTTAGGATTAGCGGAAACAGATACGCAGTATTTT	CASSLGLAETDTQYF
-	TRBV5-1	TRBJ2-2	-	13	TGCGCCAGCAGCTTGGTCCGTCCCGGGGAGCTGTTTTTT	CASSLVRPGELFF
-	TRBV2	TRBJ2-1	-	15	TGTGCCAGCAGTGAAGCGGTCAACACAAACAATGAGCAGTTCTTC	CASSEAVNTNNEQFF
few	TRBV6-4	TRBJ2-3	TRBD1	14	TGTGCCACCCGGGACAGGGGGCAGGGAGATACGCAGTATTTT	CATRDRGQGDTQYF
once	TRBV19	TRBJ1-4	-	14	TGTGCCAGTAGTGTACAGGGCGCCGGTGAAAAACTGTTTTTT	CASSVQGAGEKLFF
-	TRBV11-2	TRBJ2-3	TRBD2	19	TGTGCCAGCAACCTGCGCACGGTAGCGGGAGGCGTCGGCACAGATACGCAGTATTTT	CASNLRTVAGGVGTDTQYF
-	TRBV25-1	TRBJ1-1	-	14	TGTGCCAGCAGTGACTGGACTGTGAACACTGAAGCTTTCTTT	CASSDWTVNTEAFF
-	TRBV10-3	TRBJ1-1	-	15	TGTGCCATCAGTGAGTCGGGGGCGCGATCGACTGAAGCTTTCTTT	CAISESGARSTEAFF
-	TRBV29-1	TRBJ2-1	TRBD1	14	TGCAGCGTTGAAGGCGGGACAGGGGCAGATGAGCAGTTCTTC	CSVEGGTGADEQFF
-	TRBV30	TRBJ1-3	-	15	TGTGCCTCCGCCCTTGCAGGCGCGAAAGGAAACACCATATATTTT	CASALAGAKGNTIYF
-	TRBV29-1	TRBJ2-3	-	13	TGCAGCGCCGAAACCTACCAGGGGGATACGCAGTATTTT	CSAETYQGDTQYF
-	TRBV29-1	TRBJ2-3	TRBD1	15	TGCAGCGCAGCATCCGGGACAGGGGGGACAGATACGCAGTATTTT	CSAASGTGGTDTQYF
-	TRBV7-2	TRBJ1-3	TRBD1	16	TGTGCCAGCAGCTTAGGACAGGGGGGAATCGGAAACACCATATATTTT	CASSLGQGGIGNTIYF
-	TRBV18	TRBJ2-7	TRBD1	15	TGTGCCAGCTCACCAGGACAGGGGGACTCATACGAGCAGTACTTC	CASSPGQGDSYEQYF
-	TRBV12-5	TRBJ2-1	TRBD2	16	TGTGCTAGTGGTTTGGATCGAAGGGCGGGAGTAAATGAGCAGTTCTTC	CASGLDRRAGVNEQFF
-	TRBV7-9	TRBJ1-1	-	14	TGTGCCAGCAGCTTAGGGGGGAGGGAAGGTGAAGCTTTCTTT	CASSLGGREGEAFF
few	TRBV18	TRBJ2-7	TRBD2	15	TGTGCCAGCTCACTGAGCGGGGATATGATTTACGAGCAGTACTTC	CASSLSGDMIYEQYF
-	TRBV5-5	TRBJ1-1	TRBD1	14	TGTGCCAGCAGCTTTAAGGGGGCTGAGACTGAAGCTTTCTTT	CASSFKGAETEAFF
-	TRBV7-6	TRBJ2-2	TRBD2	20	TGTGCCAGCAGCTTATTCGTCGGGACTAGCGGGATGGGGAACACCGGGGAGCTGTTTTTT	CASSLFVGTSGMGNTGELFF
-	TRBV6-5	TRBJ2-7	-	14	TGTGCCAGCAGCCCATTTGGGACATTTCCCGAGCAGTACTTC	CASSPFGTFPEQYF
-	TRBV28	TRBJ2-7	TRBD2	14	TGTGCCAGCGAGCCGGCGGGAGTGGTCTACGAGCAGTACTTC	CASEPAGVVYEQYF
-	TRBV6-5	TRBJ2-7	-	14	TGTGCCACCCAACAGACAGGCTTACCCTACGAGCAGTACTTC	CATQQTGLPYEQYF
-	TRBV2	TRBJ2-2	-	13	TGTGCCAGCAGTGAAGTGAGGTACGGGGAGCTGTTTTTT	CASSEVRYGELFF
-	TRBV7-3	TRBJ2-7	-	15	TGTGCCAGCAGCTCCTCAGACCTAGCGTCGGACGAGCAGTACTTC	CASSSSDLASDEQYF
-	TRBV19	TRBJ2-7	-	14	TGTGCCACCGGTCTGGAGTACGGATTTGGCGAGCAGTACTTC	CATGLEYGFGEQYF
-	TRBV28	TRBJ1-2	-	11	TGTGCCAGCAGTTGGGCCTATGGCTACACCTTC	CASSWAYGYTF
once	TRBV15	TRBJ2-3	-	14	TGTGCCACCAGCAGTCGGAGGGCCACAGATACGCAGTATTTT	CATSSRRATDTQYF
-	TRBV3-1/TRBV3-2	TRBJ1-2	-	15	TGTGCCAGCAGCCCCGGACTTACACCGGGCTATGGCTACACCTTC	CASSPGLTPGYGYTF
-	TRBV6-2/TRBV6-3	TRBJ2-7	-	14	TGTGCCAGCAGTGGGCGGGCAGACTCCTACGAGCAGTACTTC	CASSGRADSYEQYF
once	TRBV19	TRBJ2-2	TRBD1	16	TGTGCCAGTAGGGAACAGGGGCTTAGGAACACCGGGGAGCTGTTTTTT	CASREQGLRNTGELFF
-	TRBV19	TRBJ2-5	TRBD1	16	TGTGCCAGTAGTATTGGAGGGACAGGGACCCAAGAGACCCAGTACTTC	CASSIGGTGTQETQYF
-	TRBV5-6	TRBJ1-2	TRBD1	14	TGTGCCAGCAGCAGACCGGGACAGATTTATGGCTACACCTTC	CASSRPGQIYGYTF
few	TRBV10-1	TRBJ1-3	-	14	TGCGCCAGCAGTGAATCCGGTTCTGGAAACACCATATATTTT	CASSESGSGNTIYF
few	TRBV7-9	TRBJ1-2	-	13	TGTGCCAGCAGCCCAACCCAGGATTATGGCTACACCTTC	CASSPTQDYGYTF
-	TRBV9	TRBJ2-7	TRBD1	15	TGTGCCAGCAGCCCCGGGACAGGCCAGCACTACGAGCAGTACTTC	CASSPGTGQHYEQYF
many	TRBV19	TRBJ2-2	-	16	TGTGCCAGTAGTATCCTGGGTAGCTCAAACACCGGGGAGCTGTTTTTT	CASSILGSSNTGELFF
-	TRBV7-9	TRBJ1-5	-	16	TGTGCCAGCAGCTTAGGACTTTTCGGTAGCAATCAGCCCCAGCATTTT	CASSLGLFGSNQPQHF
-	TRBV6-5	TRBJ2-3	-	13	TGTGCCACCAATTCCTACGAGTCAGATACGCAGTATTTT	CATNSYESDTQYF
-	TRBV14	TRBJ2-5	-	13	TGTGCCAGCAGTAGACTAGTCACTCAGACCCAGTACTTC	CASSRLVTQTQYF